Listed below are T cell receptor beta chains from one sample, sequenced in a study of T-cell memory formation after mild COVID-19. TCRdb reprocessed the 5' RACE reads via MiXCR and lists one record per CDR3 protein. Of about 560,000 distinct CDR3 sequences in the sample, about a fifth were seen once. Sequencing used PBMCs or a T cell subset sorted from them (not recorded which). The receptors originated from an adult woman who had mild COVID-19 (a few samples of this study predate the infection). Cell type and time point are not known. CDR3s include the opening cysteine and the closing phenylalanine or tryptophan. The D gene is left open where the match is weak. Clone size is shown for a subset of rows, as once, few, many or a class of expanded clone.

j_call	d_call	v_call	clone_size	cdr3_aa	cdr3_nt
TRBJ1-2	TRBD1	TRBV29-1	NA	CSVLDRTGPYGYTF	TGCAGCGTTCTAGACAGGACAGGGCCCTATGGCTACACCTTC
TRBJ2-2	TRBD1	TRBV6-6	once	CASRPGTGLSGGELFF	TGTGCCAGCAGACCCGGGACAGGGTTGTCAGGGGGGGAGCTGTTTTTT
TRBJ2-1	TRBD2	TRBV9	NA	CASSGAGVYNEQFF	TGTGCCAGCAGTGGAGCGGGGGTTTACAATGAGCAGTTCTTC
TRBJ2-7	NA	TRBV5-6	few	CASSLRQASYEQYF	TGTGCCAGCAGCTTACGACAGGCGAGCTACGAGCAGTACTTC
TRBJ2-3	NA	TRBV30	NA	CAWSSRPDTQYF	TGTGCCTGGAGTTCCAGGCCAGATACGCAGTATTTT
TRBJ2-3	TRBD1	TRBV5-1	few	CASSVPDRVHADTQYF	TGCGCCAGCAGCGTTCCTGACAGGGTCCACGCGGATACGCAGTATTTT
TRBJ1-2	TRBD1	TRBV4-3	few	CASGWTGYGYTF	TGCGCCAGCGGATGGACAGGCTATGGCTACACCTTC
TRBJ2-2	NA	TRBV7-8	few	CASSFRIPGELFF	TGTGCCAGCAGCTTCAGGATCCCCGGGGAGCTGTTTTTT
TRBJ2-3	TRBD2	TRBV20-1	few	CSARGSTSGGTDTQYF	TGCAGTGCTAGAGGCAGTACTAGCGGGGGCACAGATACGCAGTATTTT
TRBJ1-6	NA	TRBV15	NA	CATSKSGDNSPLHF	TGTGCCACCAGCAAATCAGGGGATAATTCACCCCTCCACTTT